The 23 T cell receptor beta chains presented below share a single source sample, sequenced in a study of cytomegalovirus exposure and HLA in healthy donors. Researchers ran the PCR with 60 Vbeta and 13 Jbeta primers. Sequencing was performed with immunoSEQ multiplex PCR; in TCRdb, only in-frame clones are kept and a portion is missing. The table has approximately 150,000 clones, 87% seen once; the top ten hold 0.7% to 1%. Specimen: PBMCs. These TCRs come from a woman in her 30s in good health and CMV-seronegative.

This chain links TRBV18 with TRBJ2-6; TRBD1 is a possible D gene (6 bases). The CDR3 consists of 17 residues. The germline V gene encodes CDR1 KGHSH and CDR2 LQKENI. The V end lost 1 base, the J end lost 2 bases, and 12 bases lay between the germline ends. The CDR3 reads CASSPRVRGTGANVLTF. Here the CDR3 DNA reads TGTGCCAGCTCACCACGAGTCAGGGGAACTGGGGCCAACGTCCTGACTTTC.

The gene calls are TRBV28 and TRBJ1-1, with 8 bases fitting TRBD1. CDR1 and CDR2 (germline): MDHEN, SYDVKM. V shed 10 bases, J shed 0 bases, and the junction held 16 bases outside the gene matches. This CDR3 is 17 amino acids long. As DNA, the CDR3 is TGTGCCATCGAGACTTCCGGGACAGGCGTGATGAACACTGAAGCTTTCTTT. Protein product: CAIETSGTGVMNTEAFF.

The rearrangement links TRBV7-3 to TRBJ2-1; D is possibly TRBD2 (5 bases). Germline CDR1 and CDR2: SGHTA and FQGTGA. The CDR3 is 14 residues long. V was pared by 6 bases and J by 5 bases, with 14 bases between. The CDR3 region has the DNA TGTGCCAGCAGTCTACCGGGAACGCACAATGAGCAGTTCTTC. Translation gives CASSLPGTHNEQFF. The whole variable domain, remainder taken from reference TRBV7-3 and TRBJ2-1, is GAGVSQTPSNKVTEKGKYVELRCDPISGHTALYWYRQSLGQGPEFLIYFQGTGAADDSGLPNDRFFAVRPEGSVSTLKIQRTERGDSAVYLCASSLPGTHNEQFFGPGTRLTVL.

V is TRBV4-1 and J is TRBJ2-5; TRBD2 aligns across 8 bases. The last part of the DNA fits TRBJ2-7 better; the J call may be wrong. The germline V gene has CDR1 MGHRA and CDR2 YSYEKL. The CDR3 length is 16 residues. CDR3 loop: CASSPVGEAGVHEQYF. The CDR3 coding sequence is TGCGCCAGCAGCCCCGTCGGGGAAGCGGGAGTCCACGAGCAGTACTTC.

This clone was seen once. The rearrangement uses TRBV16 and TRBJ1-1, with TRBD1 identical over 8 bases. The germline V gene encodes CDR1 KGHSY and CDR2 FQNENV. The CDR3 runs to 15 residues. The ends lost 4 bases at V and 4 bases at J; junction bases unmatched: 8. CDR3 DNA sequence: TGTGCCAGCAGCCCGAGGACAGGGTTTGGCACTGAAGCTTTCTTT. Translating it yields CASSPRTGFGTEAFF.

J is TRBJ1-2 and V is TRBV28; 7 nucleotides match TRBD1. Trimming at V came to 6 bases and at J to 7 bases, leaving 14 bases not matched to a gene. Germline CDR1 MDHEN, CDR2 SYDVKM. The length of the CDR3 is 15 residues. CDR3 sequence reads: CASSLVERGQGGYTF. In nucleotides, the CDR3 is TGTGCCAGCAGCCTAGTTGAGAGGGGGCAGGGTGGCTACACCTTC.

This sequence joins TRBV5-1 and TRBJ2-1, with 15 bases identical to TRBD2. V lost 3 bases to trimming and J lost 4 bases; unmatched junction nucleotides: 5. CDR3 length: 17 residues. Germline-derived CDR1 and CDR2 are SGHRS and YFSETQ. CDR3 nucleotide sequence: TGCGCCAGCAGCTCGGGACTAGCGGGAGGCCGATACAATGAGCAGTTCTTC. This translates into CASSSGLAGGRYNEQFF.

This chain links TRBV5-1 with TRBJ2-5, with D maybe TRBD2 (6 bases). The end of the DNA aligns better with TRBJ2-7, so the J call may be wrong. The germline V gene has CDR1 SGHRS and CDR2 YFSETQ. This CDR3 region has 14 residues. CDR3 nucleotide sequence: TGCGCCAGCAGCAGGGAGGTAGGATCCTACGAGCAGTACTTC. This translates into CASSREVGSYEQYF.

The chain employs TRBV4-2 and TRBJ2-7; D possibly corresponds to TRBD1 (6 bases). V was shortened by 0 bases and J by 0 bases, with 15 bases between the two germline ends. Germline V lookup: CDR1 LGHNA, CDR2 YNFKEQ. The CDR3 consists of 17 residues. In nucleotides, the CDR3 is TGTGCCAGCAGCCAAGATCTAGAGACAGGCTTCTCCTACGAGCAGTACTTC. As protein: CASSQDLETGFSYEQYF.

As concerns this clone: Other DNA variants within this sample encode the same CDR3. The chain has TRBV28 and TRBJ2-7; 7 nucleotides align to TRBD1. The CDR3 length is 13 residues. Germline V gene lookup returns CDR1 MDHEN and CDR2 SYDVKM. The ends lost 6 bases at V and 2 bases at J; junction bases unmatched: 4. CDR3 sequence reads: CASRRQGTYEQYF. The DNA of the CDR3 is TGTGCCAGCAGAAGACAGGGTACCTACGAGCAGTACTTC.

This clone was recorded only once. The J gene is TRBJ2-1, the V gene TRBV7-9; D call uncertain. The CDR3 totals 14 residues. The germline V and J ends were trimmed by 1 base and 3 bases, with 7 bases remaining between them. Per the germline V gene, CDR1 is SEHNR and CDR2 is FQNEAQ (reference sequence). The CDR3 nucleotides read TGTGCCAGCAGCTTAGAACAGTACTACAATGAGCAGTTCTTC. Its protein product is CASSLEQYYNEQFF.

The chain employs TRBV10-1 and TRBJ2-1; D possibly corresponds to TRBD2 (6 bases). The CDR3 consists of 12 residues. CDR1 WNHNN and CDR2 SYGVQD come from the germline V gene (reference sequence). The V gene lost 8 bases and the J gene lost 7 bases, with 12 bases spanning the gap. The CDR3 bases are TGCGCCAGCGCCTCGGAGGGTAATGAGCAGTTCTTC. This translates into CASASEGNEQFF.

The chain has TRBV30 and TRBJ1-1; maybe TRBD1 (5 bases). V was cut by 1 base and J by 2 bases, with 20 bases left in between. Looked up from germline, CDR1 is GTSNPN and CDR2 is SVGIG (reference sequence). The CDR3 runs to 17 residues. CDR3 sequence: CAWSDPRRGAGNTEAFF. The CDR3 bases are TGTGCCTGGAGTGACCCGAGAAGGGGTGCAGGAAACACTGAAGCTTTCTTT.

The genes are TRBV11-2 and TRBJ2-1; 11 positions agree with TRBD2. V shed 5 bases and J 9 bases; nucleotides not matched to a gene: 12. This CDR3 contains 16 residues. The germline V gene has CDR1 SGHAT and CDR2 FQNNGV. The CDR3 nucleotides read TGTGCCAGCAGCCTCACTAGCGGGAGTTTTGAAGGTGAGCAGTTCTTC. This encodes CASSLTSGSFEGEQFF.

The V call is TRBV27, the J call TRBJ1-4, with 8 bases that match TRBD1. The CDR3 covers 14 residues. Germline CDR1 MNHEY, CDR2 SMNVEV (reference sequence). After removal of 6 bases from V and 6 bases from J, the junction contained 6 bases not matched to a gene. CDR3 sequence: CASRWLGQDEKLFF. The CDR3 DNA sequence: TGTGCCAGCAGGTGGTTGGGACAGGATGAAAAACTGTTTTTT.

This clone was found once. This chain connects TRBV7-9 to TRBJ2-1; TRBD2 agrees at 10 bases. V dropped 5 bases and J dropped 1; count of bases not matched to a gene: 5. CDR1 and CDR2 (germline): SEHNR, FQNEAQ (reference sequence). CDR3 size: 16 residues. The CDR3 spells CASSTEREGSYNEQFF. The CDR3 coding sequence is TGTGCCAGCAGCACTGAGCGGGAGGGGTCCTACAATGAGCAGTTCTTC.

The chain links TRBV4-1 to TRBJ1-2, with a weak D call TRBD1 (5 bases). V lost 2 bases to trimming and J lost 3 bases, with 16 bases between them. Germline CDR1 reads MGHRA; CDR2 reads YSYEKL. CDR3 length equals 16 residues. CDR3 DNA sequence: TGCGCCAGCAGCCAACTACCCCGGGGGTTTGACTATGGCTACACCTTC. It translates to CASSQLPRGFDYGYTF.

The CDR3 DNA sequence: TGCGCCAGCAGCTTGGTGACTAGCGGGGTCACCGGGGAGCTGTTTTTT. This translates into CASSLVTSGVTGELFF. The chain recombines TRBV5-1 with TRBJ2-2; 11 bases are a match to TRBD2. Germline lookup yields CDR1 SGHRS and CDR2 YFSETQ. J was trimmed by 4 bases and V by 0 bases; bases with no gene match: 2. This CDR3 region has 16 residues.

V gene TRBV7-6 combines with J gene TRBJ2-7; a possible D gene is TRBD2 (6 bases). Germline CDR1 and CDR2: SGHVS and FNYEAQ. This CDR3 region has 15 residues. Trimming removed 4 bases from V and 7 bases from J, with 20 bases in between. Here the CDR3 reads CASSSLLPPAGEQYF. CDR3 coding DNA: TGTGCCAGCAGCTCCCTTCTTCCTCCCGCGGGAGAGCAGTACTTC.

The CDR3 DNA reads TGCAGCGTTGGTTTACTGGAAGAGACCCAGTACTTC. This translates into CSVGLLEETQYF. The chain joins TRBV29-1 to TRBJ2-5; D uncertain. The CDR3 is made up of 12 amino acids. Looked up from germline, CDR1 is SQVTM and CDR2 is ANQGSEA. Trimming took off 4 bases at V and 3 bases at J, with 9 bases between the two ends.

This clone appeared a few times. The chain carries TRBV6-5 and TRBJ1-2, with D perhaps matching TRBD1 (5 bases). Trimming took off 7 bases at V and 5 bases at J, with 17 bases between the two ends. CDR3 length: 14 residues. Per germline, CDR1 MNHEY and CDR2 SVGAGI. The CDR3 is CASNPGSYAYGYTF. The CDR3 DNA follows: TGTGCCAGCAACCCAGGGTCGTACGCTTATGGCTACACCTTC.

Here the CDR3 DNA reads TGTGCCATCAGTGAGGGCGATATGGGGGCTCCTTACGAGCAGTACTTC. Its protein product is CAISEGDMGAPYEQYF. The V and J genes are TRBV10-3 and TRBJ2-7; possible D gene TRBD1, 6 bases. The CDR3 consists of 16 residues. V dropped 2 bases and J dropped 4 bases, with 18 bases sitting between them. Germline lookup yields CDR1 ENHRY and CDR2 SYGVKD.

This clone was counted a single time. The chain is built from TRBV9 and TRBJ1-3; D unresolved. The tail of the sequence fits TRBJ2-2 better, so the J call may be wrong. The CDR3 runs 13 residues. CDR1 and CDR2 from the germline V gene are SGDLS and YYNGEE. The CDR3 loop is CASSVVQFGELFF. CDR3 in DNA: TGTGCCAGCAGCGTAGTGCAGTTCGGGGAGCTGTTTTTT.